Below, one TCR beta chain is given with its context. This record comes from a study of T cell responses to AZD1222 COVID-19 vaccine. The wider study: Second doses at about 4 or about 12 weeks were pooled.

Some clones are missing from TCRdb's copy, which holds only in-frame ones; the method was immunoSEQ multiplex PCR. The sample has some 98,000 clones; approximately 90% are singletons. The CDR3 covers 15 residues. The V end lost 1 base, the J end lost 3 bases, and 9 bases lay between the germline ends. Germline assignment: CDR1 LGHDT and CDR2 YNNKEL (reference sequence). This chain uses TRBV3-1 (or the pseudogene TRBV3-2) with TRBJ1-4; maybe TRBD1 (5 bases). The sample in question was peripheral blood, obtained on day 0 of AZD1222 vaccination. This receptor was identified in an adult in good health. This CDR3 is CASSQVAGANEKLFF. DNA of the CDR3: TGTGCCAGCAGCCAAGTGGCGGGGGCTAATGAAAAACTGTTTTTT.